This T cell receptor (beta chain) was obtained from a study of T cells in localized non-small cell lung cancer. Study-level points and caveats: Peak T cell clonality was found in uninvolved adjacent lung, exceeding tumor. Detection in adjacent lung was observed for a median around 55 of the top 100 tumor clones.

This CDR3 has 14 amino acids. Assay: immunoSEQ multiplex PCR; the TCRdb copy retains only in-frame clones and omits some. The sample holds tens of thousands of clones, about 88% seen once. Concerning this clone itself: Its antigen is not known.

V gene TRBV21-1 combines with J gene TRBJ1-4; the tabulated D call, TRBD1, remains unverified against the DNA. TRBV21-1 is a pseudogene segment. This sequence was found in a female donor older than 55 with stage III squamous cell lung carcinoma. The source was peripheral blood, collected before any cancer treatment. The CDR3 here is CASSSRGLGEKLFF. The CDR3 bases are TGTGCCAGCAGCAGCAGGGGGCTGGGTGAAAAACTGTTTTTT.